What follows are 6 T cell receptor beta chains derived from one specimen sequenced in a study of CD8+CD57+ T cells in acquired aplastic anemia. Template material for TCR beta VDJ and CDR3 profiling consisted of genomic DNA. MiXCR was run by TCRdb on the reads, yielding one entry per CDR3 protein. The table records roughly 240,000 distinct CDR3 sequences, around 43% of them present only once. All sequencing subjects had displayed CD8+CD57+ cell expansion on flow cytometry. The specimen sequenced was sorted CD4+, CD8+, or CD8+CD57+ T cells (not recorded which) from PBMCs. The source of these receptors is a human donor with aplastic anemia.

V gene TRBV7-2 combines with J gene TRBJ2-7, with D possibly matching TRBD2 (6 bases). Trimming cost V 6 bases and J 3 bases, with 15 bases left between them. Looked up from germline, CDR1 is SGHTA and CDR2 is FQGNSA. The length of the CDR3 is 14 residues. The CDR3 nucleotides are TGTGCCAGCAGGGAACCGGGACTGGGCTACGAGCAGTACTTC. This gives the protein CASREPGLGYEQYF. Together with reference TRBV7-2 and TRBJ2-7, the CDR3 gives the full variable domain: GAGVSQSPSNKVTEKGKDVELRCDPISGHTALYWYRQSLGQGLEFLIYFQGNSAPDKSGLPSDRFSAERTGGSVSTLTIQRTQQEDSAVYLCASREPGLGYEQYFGPGTRLTVT.

At least ten counts were recorded for this clonotype. The chain recombines TRBV19 with TRBJ1-4; TRBD1 is a possible D gene (5 bases). The CDR3 extends over 14 amino acids. The germline V and J ends were trimmed by 3 bases and 3 bases, with 8 bases remaining between them. CDR1 is LNHDA and CDR2 is SQIVND in the germline V gene (reference sequence). CDR3 coding DNA: TGTGCCAGTAGTATGAGGGGACCTAATGAAAAACTGTTTTTT. It specifies CASSMRGPNEKLFF.

This clonotype has more than one count but fewer than ten. This chain connects TRBV27 to TRBJ2-1; perhaps D is TRBD1 or TRBD2 (5 bases each). CDR3 length equals 16 residues. Germline CDR1 reads MNHEY; CDR2 reads SMNVEV (reference sequence). V lost 5 bases and J 0 bases, leaving 14 bases between the germline ends. The CDR3 DNA follows: TGTGCCAGCAGTCCCCTTAAGGGGAGCTCCTACAATGAGCAGTTCTTC. Amino acids: CASSPLKGSSYNEQFF.

CDR3 in amino acids: CSGTGQGDSEPQHF. CDR3 nucleotides: TGCAGTGGGACGGGACAGGGGGATTCGGAGCCCCAGCATTTT. The chain couples TRBV20-1 to TRBJ1-5; 11 nucleotides match TRBD1. The CDR3 has 14 residues. The trim removed 7 bases at V and 8 bases at J, leaving 10 bases unmatched. The germline CDR1 and CDR2 sequences are DFQATT and SNEGSKA (reference sequence).

The table lists this clonotype with many counts. The rearrangement uses TRBV20-1 and TRBJ2-5; 8 nucleotides match TRBD2. The germline V gene has CDR1 DFQATT and CDR2 SNEGSKA (reference sequence). The V gene end was trimmed by 3 bases and the J gene end by 4 bases; junction bases not matched to a gene: 16. This CDR3 has 17 amino acids. The CDR3 is CSASYPASGSVRETQYF. CDR3 in DNA: TGCAGTGCTAGTTACCCGGCTAGCGGGTCGGTAAGAGAGACCCAGTACTTC.

This clonotype was seen ten or more times. The chain is built from TRBV14 and TRBJ2-7; D is unclear. V dropped 5 bases and J dropped 3 bases, with 14 bases sitting between them. The CDR3 contains 14 residues. Per germline, CDR1 SGHDN and CDR2 FVKESK. The CDR3 reads CASSFRSRNYEQYF. The CDR3 bases are TGTGCCAGCAGCTTTAGGTCCAGGAACTACGAGCAGTACTTC. The full variable domain, in which reference TRBV14 and TRBJ2-7 provide the parts outside the CDR3, is EAGVTQFPSHSVIEKGQTVTLRCDPISGHDNLYWYRRVMGKEIKFLLHFVKESKQDESGMPNNRFLAERTGGTYSTLKVQPAELEDSGVYFCASSFRSRNYEQYFGPGTRLTVT.